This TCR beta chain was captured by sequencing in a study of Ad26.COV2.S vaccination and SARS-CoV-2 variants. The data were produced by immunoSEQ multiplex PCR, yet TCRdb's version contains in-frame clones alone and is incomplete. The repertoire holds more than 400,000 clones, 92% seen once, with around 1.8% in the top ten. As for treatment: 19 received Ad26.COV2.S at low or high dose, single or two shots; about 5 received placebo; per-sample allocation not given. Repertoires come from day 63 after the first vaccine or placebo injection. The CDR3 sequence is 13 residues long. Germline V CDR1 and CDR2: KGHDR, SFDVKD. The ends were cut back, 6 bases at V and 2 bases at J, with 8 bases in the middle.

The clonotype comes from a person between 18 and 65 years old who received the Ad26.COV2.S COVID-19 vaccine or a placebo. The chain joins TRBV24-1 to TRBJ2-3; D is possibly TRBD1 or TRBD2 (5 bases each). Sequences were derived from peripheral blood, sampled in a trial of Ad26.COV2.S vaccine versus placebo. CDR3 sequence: CATSWDATDTQYF. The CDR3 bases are TGTGCCACCAGTTGGGACGCCACAGATACGCAGTATTTT.